This T cell receptor (beta chain) was profiled in a study of blood T cell repertoires in COVID-19. Study information: Acute and convalescent COVID-19 samples came from the United States, Italy and Spain. From T cells, B-cell-depleted T cells, or PBMCs came the material, which was cDNA or gDNA.

As originally analysed: Estimated nucleated cell counts came from reference gene primer amplification. Some clones are missing from TCRdb's copy, which holds only in-frame ones; the method was immunoSEQ multiplex PCR. Clonal size and the V and J genes are those of that table, whereas D and trimming came from the DNA. The data show around 100,000 clones, around 90% seen once. The sequencing sample was made of peripheral blood. The clonotype originates from a woman older than 75 in a cohort sampled during active COVID-19.

CDR3 in amino acids: CASSLTGNNQPQHF. As DNA, the CDR3 is TGTGCCAGTAGCCTCACAGGGAACAATCAGCCCCAGCATTTT. This chain links TRBV19 with TRBJ1-5; perhaps TRBD1 as D (6 bases). V dropped 6 bases and J dropped 3 bases, with 12 bases sitting between them. Germline-derived CDR1 and CDR2 are LNHDA and SQIVND (reference sequence). This CDR3 comprises 14 residues.